These T cell receptor beta chains were read from a single sample in a study of shared clonotypes between healthy human individuals. Method: immunoSEQ multiplex PCR; TCRdb's copy keeps in-frame clones and lacks some. The data hold roughly 2.6 million clones, with around 90% observed a single time. Material for sequencing was naive CD4+ T cells sorted from blood. These receptors were obtained from a man aged 18 to 29 in good health. Each CDR3 is given without its conserved first and last residue.

v_call	cdr3_aa
TRBV12-5	ASGLGQGNEQF
TRBV9	ASRRDSHNSPLH
TRBV7-8	ASSRTYEQY
TRBV18	ASSPDRVGGETQY
TRBV10-2	ASSVVFGENTEAF
TRBV2	ASSEAGLRSSSYEQY
TRBV5-3	AFSPGLAGGPHEQY
TRBV7-9	ASTLSGVGNEQF
TRBV6-5	ASSPAGNQPQH
TRBV25-1	ANPGQGRLWQY
TRBV4-3	ASSQDGGPGTQY